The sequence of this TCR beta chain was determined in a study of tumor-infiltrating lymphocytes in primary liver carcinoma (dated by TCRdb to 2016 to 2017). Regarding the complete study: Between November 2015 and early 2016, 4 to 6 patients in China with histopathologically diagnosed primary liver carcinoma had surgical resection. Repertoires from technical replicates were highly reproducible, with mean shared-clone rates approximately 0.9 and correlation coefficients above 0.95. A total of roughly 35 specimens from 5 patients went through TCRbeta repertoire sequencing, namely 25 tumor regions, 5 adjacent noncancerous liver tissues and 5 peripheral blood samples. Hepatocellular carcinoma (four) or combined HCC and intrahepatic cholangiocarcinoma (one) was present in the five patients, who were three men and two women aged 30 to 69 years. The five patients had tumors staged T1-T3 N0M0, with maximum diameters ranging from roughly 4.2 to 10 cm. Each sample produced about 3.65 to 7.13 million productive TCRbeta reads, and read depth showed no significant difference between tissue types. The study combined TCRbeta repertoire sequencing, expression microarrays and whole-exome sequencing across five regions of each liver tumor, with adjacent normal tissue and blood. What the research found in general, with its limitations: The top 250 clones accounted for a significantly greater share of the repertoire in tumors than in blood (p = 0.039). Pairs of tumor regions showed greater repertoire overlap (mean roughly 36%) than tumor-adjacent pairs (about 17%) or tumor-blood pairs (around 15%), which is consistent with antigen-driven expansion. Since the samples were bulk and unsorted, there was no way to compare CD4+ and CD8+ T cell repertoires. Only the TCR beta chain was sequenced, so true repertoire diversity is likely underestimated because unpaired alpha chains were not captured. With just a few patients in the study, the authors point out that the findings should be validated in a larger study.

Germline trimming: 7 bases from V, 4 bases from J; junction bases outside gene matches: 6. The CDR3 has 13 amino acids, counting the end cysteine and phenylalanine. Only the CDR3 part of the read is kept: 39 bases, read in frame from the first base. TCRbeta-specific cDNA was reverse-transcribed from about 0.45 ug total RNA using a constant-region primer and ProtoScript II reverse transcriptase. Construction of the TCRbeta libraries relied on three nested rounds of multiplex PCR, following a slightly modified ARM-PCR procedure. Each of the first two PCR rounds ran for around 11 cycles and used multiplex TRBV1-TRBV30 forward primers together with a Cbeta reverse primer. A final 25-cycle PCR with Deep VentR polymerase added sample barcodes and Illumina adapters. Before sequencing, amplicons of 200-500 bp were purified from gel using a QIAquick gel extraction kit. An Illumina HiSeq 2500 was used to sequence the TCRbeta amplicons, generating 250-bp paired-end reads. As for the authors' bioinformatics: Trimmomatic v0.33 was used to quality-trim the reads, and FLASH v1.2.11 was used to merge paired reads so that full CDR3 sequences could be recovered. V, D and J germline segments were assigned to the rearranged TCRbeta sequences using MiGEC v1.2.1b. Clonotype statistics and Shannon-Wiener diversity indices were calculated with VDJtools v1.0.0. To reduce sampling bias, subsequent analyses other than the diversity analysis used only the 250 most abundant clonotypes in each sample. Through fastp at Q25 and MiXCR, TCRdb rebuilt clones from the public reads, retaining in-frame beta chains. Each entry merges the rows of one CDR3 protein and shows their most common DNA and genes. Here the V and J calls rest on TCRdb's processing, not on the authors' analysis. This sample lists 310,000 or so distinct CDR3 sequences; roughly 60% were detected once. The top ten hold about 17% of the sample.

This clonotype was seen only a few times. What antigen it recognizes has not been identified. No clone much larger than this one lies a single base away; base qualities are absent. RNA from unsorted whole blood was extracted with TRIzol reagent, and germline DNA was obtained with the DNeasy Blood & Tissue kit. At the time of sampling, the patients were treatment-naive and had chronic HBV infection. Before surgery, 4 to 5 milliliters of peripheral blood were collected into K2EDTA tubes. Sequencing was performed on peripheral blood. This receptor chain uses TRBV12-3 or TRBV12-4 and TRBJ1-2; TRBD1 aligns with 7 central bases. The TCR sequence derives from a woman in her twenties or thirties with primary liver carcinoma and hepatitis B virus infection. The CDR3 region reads CASTKDRIYGYTF. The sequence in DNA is TGTGCCAGCACCAAGGACAGGATCTATGGCTACACCTTC.